The rows below give T cell receptor beta chains drawn from one sample of a study of T cell repertoires in ileal Crohn's disease. Clones were read by immunoSEQ multiplex PCR, and TCRdb kept only the in-frame ones, dropping some. The sample lists some 14,000 clones; over 75% were seen once. The sequenced material came from ileal tissue. The receptors were sampled from an adult with Crohn's disease. The CDR3 runs from the conserved cysteine through the conserved F or W. Each record gives: V gene, CDR3 length, D gene, J gene, clone size, CDR3 protein, CDR3 DNA. The D gene is left open where the match is weak. Clone size is given for some rows only: seen once, a few or many times, or a class if the clone is expanded.

TRBV5-1	16	TRBD2	TRBJ2-1	.	CASSLGLAGGRSEQFF	TGCGCCAGCAGCTTGGGGCTAGCGGGGGGTCGGAGTGAGCAGTTCTTC
TRBV30	18	.	TRBJ1-3	.	CAWSLGGIQYFSGNTIYF	TGTGCCTGGAGTTTAGGAGGAATACAGTACTTCTCTGGAAACACCATATATTTT
TRBV7-8	15	.	TRBJ1-6	.	CASSLESSYNSPLHF	TGTGCCAGCAGCTTAGAGAGTAGTTATAATTCACCCCTCCACTTT
TRBV30	14	.	TRBJ1-5	once	CAWSADTSNQPQHF	TGTGCCTGGAGCGCAGACACTAGCAATCAGCCCCAGCATTTT
TRBV29-1	16	.	TRBJ1-2	.	CSVEDGAKGLNYGYTF	TGCAGCGTTGAAGACGGGGCTAAGGGGCTGAACTATGGCTACACCTTC
TRBV27	15	.	TRBJ1-1	.	CASSPLGQTNTEAFF	TGTGCCAGCAGCCCTCTAGGACAGACGAACACTGAAGCTTTCTTT
TRBV4-1	15	.	TRBJ1-2	.	CASSQDHSGNYGYTF	TGCGCCAGCAGCCAAGATCATTCGGGGAACTATGGCTACACCTTC
TRBV5-6	14	TRBD1	TRBJ1-2	.	CASSLRDSGYGYTF	TGTGCCAGCAGCTTGAGGGACAGTGGCTATGGCTACACCTTC
TRBV6-6	15	TRBD2	TRBJ2-5	.	CASSGPLAGKETQYF	TGTGCCAGCAGCGGCCCTCTAGCGGGTAAAGAGACCCAGTACTTC
TRBV18	16	.	TRBJ1-3	.	CASSPATEVSGNTIYF	TGTGCCAGCTCACCGGCGACCGAAGTGTCTGGAAACACCATATATTTT
TRBV2	14	.	TRBJ1-3	few	CASSDANSGNTIYF	TGTGCCAGCAGTGACGCCAACTCTGGAAACACCATATATTTT
TRBV5-1	16	TRBD1	TRBJ1-6	.	CASSPPGTGFASPLHF	TGCGCCAGCAGTCCCCCCGGGACAGGGTTTGCGTCACCCCTCCACTTT
TRBV19	14	.	TRBJ2-1	large	CASSMGGLLNEQFF	TGTGCCAGTAGTATGGGGGGCCTCCTCAATGAGCAGTTCTTC
TRBV14	13	TRBD1	TRBJ2-5	.	CASSQGQVGTQYF	TGTGCCAGCAGTCAGGGACAGGTCGGGACCCAGTACTTC
TRBV5-4	15	TRBD2	TRBJ2-1	.	CASSRGGGAENEQFF	TGTGCCAGCAGCCGGGGCGGGGGGGCCGAAAATGAGCAGTTCTTC
TRBV6-5	13	.	TRBJ1-5	.	CASSYSRGQPQHF	TGTGCCAGCAGTTACTCGCGTGGTCAGCCCCAGCATTTT
TRBV5-1	14	.	TRBJ2-1	.	CASSLTVEYNEQFF	TGCGCCAGCAGCCTAACAGTAGAGTACAATGAGCAGTTCTTC
TRBV6-4	15	TRBD1	TRBJ2-4	.	CASSPEQGASNIQYF	TGTGCCAGCAGCCCAGAACAGGGGGCATCGAACATTCAGTACTTC
TRBV5-1	17	.	TRBJ2-6	.	CASSKGDGSSGANVLTF	TGCGCCAGCAGCAAAGGGGACGGTTCCTCTGGGGCCAACGTCCTGACTTTC
TRBV6-4	14	TRBD1	TRBJ1-6	.	CASSLGTDNSPLHF	TGTGCCAGCAGTCTCGGGACAGATAATTCACCCCTCCACTTT
TRBV30	13	.	TRBJ1-4	.	CAWSQHSNEKLFF	TGTGCCTGGAGTCAGCATTCAAATGAAAAACTGTTTTTT
TRBV7-2	14	.	TRBJ1-6	.	CASSLAAQGSPLHF	TGTGCCAGCAGCTTAGCAGCTCAGGGGTCACCCCTCCACTTT
TRBV5-8	15	TRBD1	TRBJ1-5	.	CASSPGQYSNQPQHF	TGTGCCAGCAGCCCGGGACAGTATAGCAATCAGCCCCAGCATTTT
TRBV30	14	.	TRBJ1-2	few	CAWSILGVNYGYTF	TGTGCCTGGAGTATTTTGGGGGTTAACTATGGCTACACCTTC
TRBV28	13	.	TRBJ2-7	.	CASSLGGQYEQYF	TGTGCCAGCAGTCTAGGTGGACAATACGAGCAGTACTTC
TRBV6-6	11	.	TRBJ1-2	.	CASSSGYGYTF	TGTGCCAGCAGTTCCGGATATGGCTACACCTTC
TRBV11-2	13	TRBD1	TRBJ1-2	.	CASSSGQEYGYTF	TGTGCCAGCAGCTCGGGACAGGAGTACGGCTACACCTTC
TRBV7-8	14	TRBD1	TRBJ1-2	.	CASSKGAFDYGYTF	TGTGCCAGCAGTAAGGGGGCGTTTGACTATGGCTACACCTTC
TRBV18	13	TRBD1	TRBJ1-1	.	CASSPGQGTEAFF	TGTGCCAGCTCACCCGGACAGGGCACTGAAGCTTTCTTT
TRBV2	16	TRBD1	TRBJ2-5	.	CASNQGETGRQETQYF	TGTGCCAGCAACCAGGGCGAGACAGGGAGACAAGAGACCCAGTACTTC
TRBV6-1	15	.	TRBJ1-4	.	CASSPRKPSNEKLFF	TGTGCCAGCAGCCCGCGGAAGCCCTCAAATGAAAAACTGTTTTTT
TRBV30	12	.	TRBJ1-2	.	CAWSVTNYGYTF	TGTGCCTGGAGTGTAACAAATTATGGCTACACCTTC
TRBV30	15	.	TRBJ2-7	.	CAWSRLTGTFYEQYF	TGTGCCTGGAGTCGACTAACCGGGACATTTTACGAGCAGTACTTC
TRBV4-2	15	.	TRBJ2-1	once	CASSQEGVSSNEQFF	TGTGCCAGCAGCCAAGAGGGCGTGTCTTCCAATGAGCAGTTCTTC
TRBV12-5	14	.	TRBJ1-6	.	CASGQQGGISPLHF	TGTGCTAGTGGTCAACAGGGTGGAATTTCACCCCTCCACTTT
TRBV4-2	18	.	TRBJ2-1	.	CASSQDGEDSWSYNEQFF	TGTGCCAGCAGCCAAGATGGAGAGGACAGTTGGAGTTACAATGAGCAGTTCTTC
TRBV19	16	.	TRBJ2-7	.	CASSMKAGSAGYEQYF	TGTGCCAGTAGTATGAAAGCAGGGAGCGCTGGCTACGAGCAGTACTTC
TRBV5-1	15	.	TRBJ2-2	.	CASSLGDWKTGELFF	TGCGCCAGCAGCTTGGGTGACTGGAAAACCGGGGAGCTGTTTTTT
TRBV5-8	14	TRBD1	TRBJ1-1	.	CASSIYTGGTEAFF	TGTGCCAGCAGCATTTACACAGGGGGGACTGAAGCTTTCTTT
TRBV11-2	14	TRBD1	TRBJ2-7	.	CASSLGQGAGEQYF	TGTGCCAGCAGCTTAGGACAGGGGGCAGGCGAGCAGTACTTC
TRBV10-2	17	.	TRBJ1-5	.	CASSEFGQRYSNQPQHF	TGCGCCAGCAGTGAGTTTGGACAGCGTTATAGCAATCAGCCCCAGCATTTT